The 13 T cell receptor beta chains in this list originate from one sample, sequenced in a study of cytomegalovirus exposure and HLA in healthy donors. TCRdb's copy holds only in-frame clones and misses some; the assay was immunoSEQ multiplex PCR. The repertoire holds approximately 180,000 clones, with more than 75% as singletons. Material: PBMCs. The receptors were sampled from a man aged 18 to 30 in good health and CMV-seropositive.

The V gene is TRBV4-2, the J gene TRBJ2-3; 15 nucleotides match TRBD2. V lost 4 bases, J lost 2 bases, and 7 bases stayed unmatched. The germline gives CDR1 LGHNA, CDR2 YNFKEQ. This CDR3 spans 18 amino acids. For the CDR3, the DNA is TGTGCCAGCAGCCCCTGGACTAGCGGGAGGGTCCCCACAGATACGCAGTATTTT. Amino acids: CASSPWTSGRVPTDTQYF.

The chain is built from TRBV4-3 and TRBJ2-1; a possible D gene is TRBD1 (5 bases). Per the germline V gene, CDR1 is LGHNA and CDR2 is YSLEER. The CDR3 loop spans 14 amino acids. V was cut by 1 base and J by 9 bases, with 13 bases left in between. CDR3 DNA sequence: TGCGCCAGCAGCCAAGCGTCCAGGGCCGGTGAGCAGTTCTTC. Translation: CASSQASRAGEQFF.

This sequence joins TRBV4-2 and TRBJ2-7; TRBD2 agrees at 7 bases. V trimming: 0 bases; J trimming: 2 bases; junction bases outside the gene matches: 4. In germline, CDR1 is LGHNA, CDR2 YNFKEQ. This CDR3 has 15 residues. CDR3 residues: CASSQESSGPYEQYF. CDR3 nucleotides: TGTGCCAGCAGCCAAGAGTCTAGCGGACCCTACGAGCAGTACTTC.

The CDR3 DNA sequence: TGTGCCAGCAGCCGTGGGCAGGGTGGCGAGCAGTACTTC. Protein product: CASSRGQGGEQYF. This chain joins TRBV5-4 and TRBJ2-7; D is perhaps TRBD1 (5 bases). Germline-derived CDR1 and CDR2 are SGHNT and YYREEE (reference sequence). This CDR3 is 13 amino acids long. V gave up 4 bases and J gave up 6 bases, with 14 bases separating them.

V usage is TRBV4-3 and J usage is TRBJ2-5; a possible D gene is TRBD1 (6 bases). Between the trimmed V and J ends, which lost 2 bases and 5 bases, there was a span of 15 bases. The CDR3 totals 15 residues. CDR1 and CDR2 (germline): LGHNA, YSLEER. In DNA form, the CDR3 reads TGCGCCAGCAGCCAATTCAGGGGTGGGACGGAGACCCAGTACTTC. This translates into CASSQFRGGTETQYF.

The chain joins TRBV7-6 to TRBJ1-2; the match to TRBD1 covers 10 bases. This CDR3 has 16 amino acids. Germline CDR1 SGHVS, CDR2 FNYEAQ. V lost 2 bases, J lost 3 bases, and 6 bases stayed unmatched. CDR3: CASSLSGTGADYGYTF. CDR3 bases: TGTGCCAGCAGCTTAAGTGGGACAGGGGCCGACTATGGCTACACCTTC.

The chain carries TRBV4-2 and TRBJ2-7, with D tentatively TRBD2 (5 bases). The CDR3 runs 15 residues. The ends were cut back, 1 base at V and 5 bases at J, with 15 bases in the middle. From germline, CDR1 is LGHNA and CDR2 YNFKEQ. The CDR3 reads CASSQVGGPADEQYF. CDR3 DNA: TGTGCCAGCAGCCAAGTTGGCGGGCCCGCCGACGAGCAGTACTTC.

The chain recombines TRBV6-5 with TRBJ1-5, with D possibly being TRBD1 (6 bases). Germline V gives CDR1 MNHEY, CDR2 SVGAGI. V lost 5 bases and J lost 4, with 12 bases in between. The CDR3 sequence is 14 residues long. CDR3 protein: CASSRIGQNQPQHF. The DNA of the CDR3 is TGTGCCAGCAGTAGGATAGGACAGAATCAGCCCCAGCATTTT.

The chain combines TRBV4-3 with TRBJ2-7, with 8 bases that match TRBD2. Trimming removed 0 bases from V and 2 bases from J; junction bases left unmatched: 6. This CDR3 spans 16 amino acids. CDR1 is LGHNA, CDR2 YSLEER, per germline. CDR3 loop: CASSQDTSGTTYEQYF. CDR3 DNA sequence: TGCGCCAGCAGCCAAGATACTAGCGGCACCACCTACGAGCAGTACTTC.

This rearrangement joins TRBV10-3 to TRBJ2-2; 9 nucleotides match TRBD1. The CDR3 is made up of 17 amino acids. V lost 4 bases and J lost 0; bases outside the gene matches: 6. Germline V CDR1 and CDR2: ENHRY, SYGVKD. The CDR3 DNA sequence: TGTGCCATCAGTGGGACTGGGACAGGGCCGAACACCGGGGAGCTGTTTTTT. Its protein is CAISGTGTGPNTGELFF.

This chain uses TRBV13 with TRBJ2-2; TRBD2 matches 11 bases. J was trimmed by 4 bases and V by 5 bases; bases with no gene match: 9. CDR3 length: 17 amino acids. Germline V gene data show CDR1 as PRHDT and CDR2 as FYEKMQ (reference sequence). Written as DNA, the CDR3 is TGTGCCAGCAGCCCTCGACTAGCGGGATCGGGCACCGGGGAGCTGTTTTTT. Encoded protein: CASSPRLAGSGTGELFF.

This clone was detected once. This chain joins TRBV7-8 and TRBJ2-2, with TRBD1 as a possible D gene (6 bases). This CDR3 comprises 15 residues. Between the trimmed V and J ends, which lost 2 bases and 5 bases, there was a span of 12 bases. Looked up from germline, CDR1 is SGHVS and CDR2 is FQNEAQ. The CDR3 spells CASSLWQGLTGELFF. The CDR3 region has the DNA TGTGCCAGCAGCTTATGGCAGGGGCTAACCGGGGAGCTGTTTTTT.

This sequence joins TRBV6-5 and TRBJ2-1; D is unresolved. The CDR3 totals 14 residues. Trimming took 4 bases from V and 0 from J, leaving 7 bases between them. The germline V gene encodes CDR1 MNHEY and CDR2 SVGAGI. CDR3 amino acids: CASSFLSSYNEQFF. The CDR3 DNA follows: TGTGCCAGCAGTTTTTTGAGCTCCTACAATGAGCAGTTCTTC.